The present T cell receptor (beta chain) was sequenced within a study of blood T cell repertoires in COVID-19. Study in general: The United States, Italy and Spain provided the acute and convalescent COVID-19 samples. PBMCs, B-cell-depleted T cells, or T cells provided the cDNA or gDNA that made up the material.

Germline V gives CDR1 SGHTA, CDR2 FQGNSA. This CDR3 has 17 amino acids. V lost 3 bases and J lost 4; bases outside the gene matches: 7. This clone has only a few counts. In the authors' methods: Estimation of nucleated cell counts relied on the amplification of reference gene primers. Clones were sequenced by immunoSEQ multiplex PCR, and TCRdb holds only the in-frame ones, with some missing. V and J calls plus clone size are reproduced from that table; the DNA served to infer D and trimming. Of under 250,000 clones listed, roughly 80% are singletons. This receptor was obtained from a woman aged 40 to 55 with COVID-19, enrolled during active disease. The sample consisted of peripheral blood. The rearrangement links TRBV7-2 to TRBJ2-3; 13 nucleotides align to TRBD2. The CDR3 protein is CASSFGLAGAESDTQYF. Here the CDR3 DNA reads TGTGCCAGCAGCTTCGGACTAGCGGGAGCCGAGTCAGATACGCAGTATTTT.